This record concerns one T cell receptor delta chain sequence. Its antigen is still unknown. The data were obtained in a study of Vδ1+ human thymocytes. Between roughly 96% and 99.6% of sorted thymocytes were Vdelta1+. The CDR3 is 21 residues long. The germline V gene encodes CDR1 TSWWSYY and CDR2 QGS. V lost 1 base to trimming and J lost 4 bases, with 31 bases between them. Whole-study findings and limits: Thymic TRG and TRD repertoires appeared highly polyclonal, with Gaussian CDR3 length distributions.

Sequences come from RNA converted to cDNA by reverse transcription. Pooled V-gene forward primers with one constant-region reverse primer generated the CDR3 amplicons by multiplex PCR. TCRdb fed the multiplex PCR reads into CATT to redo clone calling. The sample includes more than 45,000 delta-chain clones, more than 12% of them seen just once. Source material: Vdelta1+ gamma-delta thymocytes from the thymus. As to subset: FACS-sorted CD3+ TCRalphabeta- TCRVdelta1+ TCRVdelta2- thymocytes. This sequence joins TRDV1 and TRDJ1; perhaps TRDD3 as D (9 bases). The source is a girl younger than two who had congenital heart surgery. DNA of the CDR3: TGTGCTCTTGGGGAACCTCGGCCTTCCTATAGGGGATACGCGGGTTTCGATAAACTCATCTTT. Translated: CALGEPRPSYRGYAGFDKLIF.